This passage covers 23 T cell receptor beta chains from one sample sequenced in a study of blood T cell repertoires in COVID-19. Only in-frame clones appear in the TCRdb table, and some are missing; sequencing was by immunoSEQ multiplex PCR. The sample lists under 250,000 clones, 83% occurring once. The sequenced sample consisted of peripheral blood. Receptors were obtained from a woman between 65 and 79 years old with active or convalescent COVID-19.

The genes are TRBV6-5 and TRBJ2-6; the D is unclear. Deletions cut 2 bases from V and 0 bases from J, with 5 bases between. CDR1 is MNHEY and CDR2 is SVGAGI in the germline V gene. The CDR3 runs to 15 residues. CDR3 sequence: CASSYTSSGANVLTF. The CDR3, as DNA: TGTGCCAGCAGTTACACGAGCTCTGGGGCCAACGTCCTGACTTTC.

This chain joins TRBV18 and TRBJ1-4; D remains ambiguous. CDR1 KGHSH and CDR2 LQKENI come from the germline V gene. The V and J ends lost 2 bases and 6 bases respectively, with 10 bases between them. CDR3 length: 14 amino acids. The chain's CDR3 is CASSPRQAYEKLFF. The CDR3 DNA reads TGTGCCAGCTCACCAAGGCAGGCCTATGAAAAACTGTTTTTT.

The chain joins TRBV30 to TRBJ1-5; D might be TRBD1 (5 bases). The germline V gene encodes CDR1 GTSNPN and CDR2 SVGIG (reference sequence). V lost 5 bases to trimming and J lost 6 bases, with 14 bases between them. The CDR3 runs 13 residues. The CDR3 protein is CAWSVQAAQPQHF. Here the CDR3 DNA reads TGTGCCTGGTCTGTACAGGCGGCTCAGCCCCAGCATTTT. Filled out from reference TRBV30 and TRBJ1-5, the complete variable domain reads SQTIHQWPATLVQPVGSPLSLECTVEGTSNPNLYWYRQAAGRGLQLLFYSVGIGQISSEVPQNLSASRPQDRQFILSSKKLLLSDSGFYLCAWSVQAAQPQHFGDGTRLSIL.

The rearrangement uses TRBV5-1 and TRBJ2-2; unclear D gene. CDR1 and CDR2 from the germline V gene are SGHRS and YFSETQ. This CDR3 comprises 14 residues. V was clipped by 5 bases and J by 2 bases, with 10 bases between them. This CDR3 reads CASSTTTNTGELFF. CDR3 bases: TGCGCCAGCAGTACTACAACTAACACCGGGGAGCTGTTTTTT. The full variable domain, its missing parts supplied by reference TRBV5-1 and TRBJ2-2, is KAGVTQTPRYLIKTRGQQVTLSCSPISGHRSVSWYQQTPGQGLQFLFEYFSETQRNKGNFPGRFSGRQFSNSRSEMNVSTLELGDSALYLCASSTTTNTGELFFGEGSRLTVL.

Points on this clone: This specimen includes other DNA sequences encoding the same CDR3. The V gene is TRBV28, the J gene TRBJ1-2; D gene unclear. V was pared by 6 bases and J by 0 bases, with 5 bases between. The CDR3 has 12 residues. Germline V lookup: CDR1 MDHEN, CDR2 SYDVKM. CDR3 in amino acids: CASSPANYGYTF. In nucleotides, the CDR3 is TGTGCCAGCAGCCCGGCTAACTATGGCTACACCTTC.

The V and J genes are TRBV5-1 and TRBJ2-3; tentatively, D is TRBD1 (5 bases). Trimming stripped 7 bases from V and 2 bases from J, with 14 bases between. Germline CDR1 reads SGHRS; CDR2 reads YFSETQ. This CDR3 spans 14 amino acids. For the CDR3, the DNA is TGCGCCAGCGCCGCCAGGGATAACACAGATACGCAGTATTTT. Its protein product is CASAARDNTDTQYF.

The genes are TRBV18 and TRBJ2-7, with D unclear. Germline CDR1 KGHSH, CDR2 LQKENI. The CDR3 spans 13 residues. The ends were cut back, 2 bases at V and 0 bases at J, with 5 bases in the middle. CDR3 DNA: TGTGCCAGCTCACCAACACCCTCCTACGAGCAGTACTTC. Translation: CASSPTPSYEQYF.

This clone was found a few times. This chain joins TRBV6-6 and TRBJ2-7, with D possibly TRBD1 on 5 matching bases. The CDR3 totals 15 residues. CDR1 and CDR2 (germline): MNHNY, SVGAGI (reference sequence). The V end lost 6 bases, the J end lost 3 bases, and 18 bases lay between the germline ends. DNA of the CDR3: TGTGCCAGCAGCGCCGCCCGGACACTCTACTACGAGCAGTACTTC. Translation: CASSAARTLYYEQYF.

This chain links TRBV29-1 with TRBJ2-5; 9 bases are shared with TRBD1. This CDR3 contains 16 residues. Germline loops: CDR1 SQVTM, CDR2 ANQGSEA. Unmatched junction bases numbered 15, after V lost 6 bases and J lost 4 bases. Here the CDR3 DNA reads TGCAGCGTCGGCCCATTCTTACAGGGGGCGGTAGAGACCCAGTACTTC. This gives the protein CSVGPFLQGAVETQYF.

The V and J genes are TRBV27 and TRBJ2-7; 9 positions match TRBD1. Per germline, CDR1 MNHEY and CDR2 SMNVEV (reference sequence). The CDR3 loop spans 15 amino acids. With V trimmed by 6 bases and J by 3 bases, 9 bases remained unmatched. The CDR3 sequence: CASSPLGTGIYEQYF. CDR3 DNA: TGTGCCAGCAGCCCGCTCGGGACAGGGATCTACGAGCAGTACTTC.

The V call is TRBV7-3, the J call TRBJ2-5, with D possibly TRBD2 on 6 matching bases. CDR3 length: 13 residues. Germline V gene sequence: CDR1 SGHTA, CDR2 FQGTGA. V dropped 3 bases and J dropped 4 bases, with 9 bases sitting between them. The CDR3 protein is CASSLVGGETQYF. DNA of the CDR3: TGTGCCAGCAGCTTGGTGGGGGGAGAGACCCAGTACTTC.

V is TRBV6-6 and J is TRBJ1-4, with D possibly matching TRBD1 (5 bases). The CDR3 has 14 residues. In germline, CDR1 is MNHNY, CDR2 SVGAGI (reference sequence). The germline V and J ends were trimmed by 6 bases and 4 bases, with 12 bases remaining between them. CDR3 region: CASRPDMINEKLFF. DNA of the CDR3: TGTGCCAGCAGGCCGGACATGATTAATGAAAAACTGTTTTTT.

The V call is TRBV5-1, the J call TRBJ1-5, with 11 bases identical to TRBD1. Germline CDR1 is SGHRS and CDR2 is YFSETQ. Unmatched junction bases numbered 6, after V lost 4 bases and J lost 6 bases. The CDR3 spans 15 residues. Here the CDR3 DNA reads TGCGCCAGCAGCCCCGGACAGGGGGCGAGTCAGCCCCAGCATTTT. Amino acid sequence: CASSPGQGASQPQHF.

The CDR3 nucleotides are TGCGCCAGCATGAGGGCGATTACGGATGAGCAGTTCTTC. Encoded protein: CASMRAITDEQFF. The chain employs TRBV5-1 and TRBJ2-1; D is perhaps TRBD2 (5 bases). CDR3 length equals 13 residues. Trimming stripped 6 bases from V and 8 bases from J, with 15 bases between. The germline gives CDR1 SGHRS, CDR2 YFSETQ.

The chain is built from TRBV18 and TRBJ2-1; tentative D call: TRBD1 (6 bases). V was pared by 5 bases and J by 8 bases, with 13 bases between. Germline CDR1 KGHSH, CDR2 LQKENI. This CDR3 is built from 13 residues. The CDR3: CASSATGLHEQFF. The CDR3 DNA reads TGTGCCAGCTCAGCCACAGGGCTCCATGAGCAGTTCTTC.

As to this clone: The sample contains more than one DNA sequence encoding this CDR3. This CDR3 reads CASSPGTGDYEQYF. The CDR3 DNA reads TGTGCCAGCTCACCGGGGACAGGGGACTACGAGCAGTACTTC. The gene calls are TRBV18 and TRBJ2-7; TRBD1 aligns across 10 bases. V lost 3 bases and J lost 3; bases outside the gene matches: 2. Germline-derived CDR1 and CDR2 are KGHSH and LQKENI. The CDR3 is made up of 14 amino acids.

As to this clone: This CDR3 is also generated by other DNA sequences in the sample. This sequence joins TRBV18 and TRBJ2-7, with 7 nucleotides matching TRBD1. The CDR3 has 14 residues. Per the germline V gene, CDR1 is KGHSH and CDR2 is LQKENI. V shed 3 bases, J shed 4 bases, and the junction held 6 bases outside the gene matches. The DNA for the CDR3 is TGTGCCAGCTCACCCCCGGGACAGCCATACGAGCAGTACTTC. Protein: CASSPPGQPYEQYF.

This chain links TRBV3-1 (or the pseudogene TRBV3-2) with TRBJ2-2; D perhaps matches TRBD1 (5 bases). Germline CDR1 LGHDT, CDR2 YNNKEL (reference sequence). With 4 bases removed from V and 6 bases from J, the gap between germline ends came to 12 bases. CDR3 length: 14 amino acids. The CDR3 loop reads CASSRGSSPGELFF. The CDR3 DNA reads TGTGCCAGCAGCCGGGGCAGTTCACCCGGGGAGCTGTTTTTT.

The CDR3 reads CAITEGQGSVNEQFF. The CDR3 nucleotides read TGTGCCATCACCGAGGGACAGGGGTCTGTCAATGAGCAGTTCTTC. The rearrangement joins TRBV10-3 to TRBJ2-1, with 10 bases lining up with TRBD1. Per the germline V gene, CDR1 is ENHRY and CDR2 is SYGVKD. V shed 7 bases, J shed 6 bases, and the junction held 9 bases outside the gene matches. The CDR3 spans 15 residues.

This clone was observed a single time. The CDR3 DNA follows: TGCAGCGTTGAAGATAGATCCGGCGGTGAGCAGTTCTTC. Encoded protein: CSVEDRSGGEQFF. The chain carries TRBV29-1 and TRBJ2-1, with D unclear. The CDR3 extends over 13 amino acids. V dropped 0 bases and J dropped 9 bases, with 12 bases sitting between them. Per germline, CDR1 SQVTM and CDR2 ANQGSEA.

CDR3 protein: CASTDIQDYGYTF. For the CDR3, the DNA is TGTGCCAGCACGGACATTCAAGACTATGGCTACACCTTC. The rearrangement links TRBV11-2 to TRBJ1-2, with D possibly being TRBD1 (5 bases). Germline loops: CDR1 SGHAT, CDR2 FQNNGV. This CDR3 comprises 13 residues. The germline V and J ends were trimmed by 7 bases and 3 bases, with 12 bases remaining between them.

The gene calls are TRBV2 and TRBJ2-7, with 9 bases lining up with TRBD1. The V gene's germline CDR1 is SNHLY and CDR2 FYNNEI. Trimming at V came to 7 bases and at J to 4 bases, leaving 5 bases not matched to a gene. The CDR3 totals 13 residues. The CDR3 DNA sequence: TGTGCCAGCACCAGGGACAGGGAATACGAGCAGTACTTC. It specifies CASTRDREYEQYF.

In its sample, this clone was seen once. The chain recombines TRBV7-8 with TRBJ2-1, with a tentative D call TRBD1 (6 bases). The CDR3 extends over 16 amino acids. Deletions cut 2 bases from V and 4 bases from J, with 15 bases between. Germline V gene sequence: CDR1 SGHVS, CDR2 FQNEAQ. CDR3 in DNA: TGTGCCAGCAGCTTAATCGTCAGGACAGTGTACAATGAGCAGTTCTTC. Its translation: CASSLIVRTVYNEQFF.